The text below deals with one T cell receptor beta chain. Antigen unknown. The data were obtained in a study of beta chain features in type 1 diabetes. Study-wide points: In the patient group, naive, central memory and Treg TCRB repertoires seemed more alike than in the healthy donor group. cDNA-based reads could over-represent cells with high TCR expression. Insertion counts at VDJ junctions were lower in type 1 diabetes patients, who also showed more deletions there.

CDR1 is SNHLY, CDR2 FYNNEI, per germline. Germline trimming cut 6 bases from V and 5 bases from J; bases unmatched to any gene: 9. The CDR3 is 14 residues long. The sequenced template was cDNA made from the entire isolated RNA. Libraries were prepared by immunoSEQ multiplex PCR; TCRdb keeps only in-frame clonotypes and omits some of them. This table holds around 340,000 clones, under 8.5% found once. The TCR sequence derives from a young woman in good health. Input material: central memory CD4+ T cells from blood. This sequence joins TRBV2 and TRBJ1-2; 7 bases agree with TRBD1. The CDR3 nucleotides are TGTGCCAGCAGGGTACAGGGGCGCGGGTATGGCTACACCTTC. It codes for CASRVQGRGYGYTF.